This T cell receptor (beta chain) is from a study of blood T cell repertoires in COVID-19. Study context: Samples taken during acute and convalescent COVID-19 were collected in the United States, Italy and Spain. T cells, B-cell-depleted T cells, or PBMCs provided the cDNA or gDNA that served as material.

Germline CDR1 MDHEN, CDR2 SYDVKM. The V gene end was trimmed by 6 bases and the J gene end by 3 bases; junction bases not matched to a gene: 5. This CDR3 is 13 amino acids long. Original data processing: The assay estimated nucleated cells by amplifying reference gene primers. Profiled with immunoSEQ multiplex PCR; TCRdb holds only in-frame clones, not every one. From that table come the V and J calls and clone size; the DNA was used to work out D and trimming. Of approximately 79,000 clones listed, roughly 80% were seen once; the top ten hold around 13%. The receptor was derived from a man aged 50 to 59 with COVID-19, enrolled during active disease. The sequenced sample was peripheral blood. V gene TRBV28 combines with J gene TRBJ2-7, with 7 bases matching TRBD1. The chain's CDR3 is CASRVGQNYEQYF. In nucleotides, the CDR3 is TGTGCCAGCAGGGTGGGACAGAACTACGAGCAGTACTTC. Full variable domain (rest looked up from reference TRBV28 and TRBJ2-7): DVKVTQSSRYLVKRTGEKVFLECVQDMDHENMFWYRQDPGLGLRLIYFSYDVKMKEKGDIPEGYSVSREKKERFSLILESASTNQTSMYLCASRVGQNYEQYFGPGTRLTVT.